These T cell receptor beta chains were read from a single sample in a study of T cell responses to AZD1222 COVID-19 vaccine. The repertoire was sequenced with immunoSEQ multiplex PCR; TCRdb's copy has only in-frame clones and lacks some. This sample yields some 50,000 clones, of which around 90% are seen a single time; 0.9% to 1.2% belongs to the top ten. The material was peripheral blood, obtained 28 days after the second AZD1222 dose. The source is an adult who received the AZD1222 COVID-19 vaccine. Both conserved end residues are part of each CDR3. Fields, in order: V gene, clone size, D gene, J gene, CDR3 protein, CDR3 DNA. D genes are given only for firm matches. The size of a clone is reported for some rows only, either as once, few or many, or as a class for expanded clones.

v_gene: TRBV6-5; abundance: NA; d_gene: TRBD2; j_gene: TRBJ2-1; CDR3aa: CASILAGVSYNEQFF; CDR3nt: TGTGCCAGCATTCTAGCGGGAGTATCCTACAATGAGCAGTTCTTC
v_gene: TRBV19; abundance: NA; d_gene: NA; j_gene: TRBJ1-2; CDR3aa: CASSIMAGKGVNYGYTF; CDR3nt: TGTGCCAGTAGTATCATGGCAGGGAAGGGGGTCAACTATGGCTACACCTTC
v_gene: TRBV6-5; abundance: NA; d_gene: TRBD2; j_gene: TRBJ2-1; CDR3aa: CASSFGGADEQFF; CDR3nt: TGTGCCAGCAGTTTCGGGGGGGCTGATGAGCAGTTCTTC
v_gene: TRBV6-2/TRBV6-3; abundance: few; d_gene: NA; j_gene: TRBJ2-2; CDR3aa: CASSAGLFRTGELFF; CDR3nt: TGTGCCAGCAGTGCCGGACTATTCAGGACCGGGGAGCTGTTTTTT
v_gene: TRBV15; abundance: few; d_gene: NA; j_gene: TRBJ2-7; CDR3aa: CATSRDLRASYEQYF; CDR3nt: TGTGCCACCAGCAGAGATCTCCGGGCCTCCTACGAGCAGTACTTC
v_gene: TRBV15; abundance: NA; d_gene: NA; j_gene: TRBJ1-1; CDR3aa: CATSRLPRGVGTEAFF; CDR3nt: TGTGCCACCAGCAGGCTACCAAGAGGGGTAGGGACTGAAGCTTTCTTT
v_gene: TRBV7-2; abundance: NA; d_gene: NA; j_gene: TRBJ2-1; CDR3aa: CASSLSGRYNEQFF; CDR3nt: TGTGCCAGCAGCTTATCGGGACGGTATAATGAGCAGTTCTTC
v_gene: TRBV7-2; abundance: NA; d_gene: NA; j_gene: TRBJ1-5; CDR3aa: CASSPSGASSYSNQPQHF; CDR3nt: TGTGCCAGCAGCCCTAGCGGGGCCTCCTCGTATAGCAATCAGCCCCAGCATTTT
v_gene: TRBV5-1; abundance: NA; d_gene: NA; j_gene: TRBJ1-2; CDR3aa: CASSAVQGGVEGYTF; CDR3nt: TGCGCCAGCAGCGCAGTACAGGGAGGTGTTGAGGGCTACACCTTC
v_gene: TRBV6-5; abundance: NA; d_gene: TRBD1; j_gene: TRBJ2-1; CDR3aa: CASSSGTGGPDEQFF; CDR3nt: TGTGCCAGCAGCTCCGGGACAGGGGGCCCAGATGAGCAGTTCTTC
v_gene: TRBV5-8; abundance: NA; d_gene: TRBD1; j_gene: TRBJ1-5; CDR3aa: CASSLGWTGFSNQPQHF; CDR3nt: TGTGCCAGCAGCTTGGGCTGGACAGGGTTTAGCAATCAGCCCCAGCATTTT
v_gene: TRBV6-2/TRBV6-3; abundance: NA; d_gene: NA; j_gene: TRBJ1-2; CDR3aa: CASSPGSGRHYGYTF; CDR3nt: TGTGCCAGCAGCCCCGGGTCGGGACGGCACTATGGCTACACCTTC
v_gene: TRBV5-1; abundance: NA; d_gene: NA; j_gene: TRBJ1-1; CDR3aa: CASSLEDGYTEAFF; CDR3nt: TGCGCCAGCAGCTTGGAGGACGGCTACACTGAAGCTTTCTTT
v_gene: TRBV28; abundance: NA; d_gene: TRBD1; j_gene: TRBJ2-1; CDR3aa: CASSFRGQGYNEQFF; CDR3nt: TGTGCCAGCAGTTTTCGGGGACAGGGCTACAATGAGCAGTTCTTC
v_gene: TRBV2; abundance: once; d_gene: NA; j_gene: TRBJ1-5; CDR3aa: CASRTDTYSNQPQHF; CDR3nt: TGTGCCAGCAGGACTGACACTTATAGCAATCAGCCCCAGCATTTT
v_gene: TRBV4-2; abundance: NA; d_gene: TRBD2; j_gene: TRBJ2-3; CDR3aa: CASSQQVTSGGTDTQYF; CDR3nt: TGTGCCAGCAGCCAGCAAGTTACTAGCGGGGGCACAGATACGCAGTATTTT
v_gene: TRBV2; abundance: NA; d_gene: NA; j_gene: TRBJ2-7; CDR3aa: CASSEQGQDYEQYF; CDR3nt: TGTGCCAGCAGTGAGCAGGGCCAAGATTACGAGCAGTACTTC
v_gene: TRBV6-6; abundance: NA; d_gene: TRBD1; j_gene: TRBJ2-7; CDR3aa: CASSPGQRPSYEQYF; CDR3nt: TGTGCCAGCAGTCCGGGACAGCGACCATCCTACGAGCAGTACTTC
v_gene: TRBV4-1; abundance: NA; d_gene: NA; j_gene: TRBJ1-4; CDR3aa: CASSQPGWMATNEKLFF; CDR3nt: TGCGCCAGCAGCCAACCGGGGTGGATGGCAACTAATGAAAAACTGTTTTTT
v_gene: TRBV6-5; abundance: NA; d_gene: NA; j_gene: TRBJ1-2; CDR3aa: CASSYRANYGYTF; CDR3nt: TGTGCCAGCAGTTACAGGGCTAACTATGGCTACACCTTC
v_gene: TRBV2; abundance: NA; d_gene: NA; j_gene: TRBJ1-6; CDR3aa: CAEGTSYNSPLHF; CDR3nt: TGTGCCGAAGGGACCTCCTATAATTCACCCCTCCACTTT
v_gene: TRBV15; abundance: NA; d_gene: NA; j_gene: TRBJ1-5; CDR3aa: CATSRDSGQPQHF; CDR3nt: TGTGCCACCAGCAGAGATTCGGGTCAGCCCCAGCATTTT
v_gene: TRBV15; abundance: NA; d_gene: NA; j_gene: TRBJ1-2; CDR3aa: CATSREDYGYTF; CDR3nt: TGTGCCACCAGCAGAGAGGACTATGGCTACACCTTC
v_gene: TRBV3-1/TRBV3-2; abundance: NA; d_gene: NA; j_gene: TRBJ2-7; CDR3aa: CASSKRSSYEQYF; CDR3nt: TGTGCCAGCAGCAAAAGGTCCTCCTACGAGCAGTACTTC
v_gene: TRBV19; abundance: once; d_gene: NA; j_gene: TRBJ2-7; CDR3aa: CASSTDRNYEQYF; CDR3nt: TGTGCCAGTAGTACTGACAGGAACTACGAGCAGTACTTC
v_gene: TRBV9; abundance: NA; d_gene: NA; j_gene: TRBJ1-3; CDR3aa: CASSVVPDSGNTIYF; CDR3nt: TGTGCCAGCAGCGTAGTTCCAGACTCTGGAAACACCATATATTTT
v_gene: TRBV19; abundance: NA; d_gene: NA; j_gene: TRBJ1-5; CDR3aa: CASSIAGWRNQPQHF; CDR3nt: TGTGCCAGTAGTATCGCGGGGTGGCGCAATCAGCCCCAGCATTTT
v_gene: TRBV11-2; abundance: NA; d_gene: TRBD1; j_gene: TRBJ2-2; CDR3aa: CASSFRDRITGELFF; CDR3nt: TGTGCCAGCAGTTTCCGGGACAGAATCACCGGGGAGCTGTTTTTT
v_gene: TRBV9; abundance: NA; d_gene: NA; j_gene: TRBJ2-1; CDR3aa: CASSVDLARSEQFF; CDR3nt: TGTGCCAGCAGCGTAGACCTAGCCCGGAGTGAGCAGTTCTTC
v_gene: TRBV28; abundance: NA; d_gene: TRBD2; j_gene: TRBJ2-1; CDR3aa: CASSLRLAGGYEQFF; CDR3nt: TGTGCCAGCAGTTTAAGGCTAGCGGGAGGGTATGAGCAGTTCTTC
v_gene: TRBV6-2/TRBV6-3; abundance: NA; d_gene: NA; j_gene: TRBJ2-7; CDR3aa: CASSYGGGVNEQYF; CDR3nt: TGTGCCAGCAGTTATGGAGGGGGCGTGAACGAGCAGTACTTC
v_gene: TRBV3-1/TRBV3-2; abundance: NA; d_gene: TRBD1; j_gene: TRBJ2-3; CDR3aa: CAGHRGYTDTQYF; CDR3nt: TGTGCCGGCCACAGGGGTTACACAGATACGCAGTATTTT
v_gene: TRBV7-9; abundance: NA; d_gene: TRBD2; j_gene: TRBJ2-1; CDR3aa: CASSLGSGRGSYNEQFF; CDR3nt: TGTGCCAGCAGCTTAGGCAGCGGGAGGGGTTCCTACAATGAGCAGTTCTTC
v_gene: TRBV7-9; abundance: NA; d_gene: NA; j_gene: TRBJ1-5; CDR3aa: CASSLDGFVREPQHF; CDR3nt: TGTGCCAGCAGCTTAGATGGCTTCGTTCGGGAGCCCCAGCATTTT
v_gene: TRBV4-3; abundance: NA; d_gene: NA; j_gene: TRBJ2-1; CDR3aa: CASSMILGSYNEQFF; CDR3nt: TGCGCCAGCAGCATGATCTTAGGCTCCTACAATGAGCAGTTCTTC